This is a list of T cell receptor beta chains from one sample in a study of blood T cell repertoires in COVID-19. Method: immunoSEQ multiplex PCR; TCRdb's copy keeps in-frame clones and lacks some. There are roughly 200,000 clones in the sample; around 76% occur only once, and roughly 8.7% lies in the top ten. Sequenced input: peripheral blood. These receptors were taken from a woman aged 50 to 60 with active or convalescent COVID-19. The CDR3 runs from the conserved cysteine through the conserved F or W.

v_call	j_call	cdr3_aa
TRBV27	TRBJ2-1	CASSPRPGGRNEQFF
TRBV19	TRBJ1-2	CASRTGTGDYGYTF
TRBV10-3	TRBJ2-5	CAIRGGQKETQYF
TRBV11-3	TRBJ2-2	CASSPSGTGELFF
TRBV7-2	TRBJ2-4	CASSRGTSGNKNIQYF
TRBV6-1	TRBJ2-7	CASSEGYYEQYF
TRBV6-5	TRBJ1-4	CASSWSGKLGEKLFF
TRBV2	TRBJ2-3	CASSEGLAGDTQYF
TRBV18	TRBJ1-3	CASRELTGNTIYF
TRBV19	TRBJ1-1	CAREDSPNTEAFF
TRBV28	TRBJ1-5	CASSFKRAGGNQPQHF
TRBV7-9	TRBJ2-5	CASSLTGIGETQYF
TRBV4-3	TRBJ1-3	CASSQVQGGGGNTIYF
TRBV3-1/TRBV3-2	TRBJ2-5	CASSQPEGAGTGHQETQYF
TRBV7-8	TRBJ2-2	CASNPRTPGNTGELFF
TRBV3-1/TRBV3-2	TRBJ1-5	CASSQDLTKDRASNQPQHF
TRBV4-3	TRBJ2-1	CASSPRLAGLSNNEQFF
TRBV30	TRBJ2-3	CASSGTISTDTQYF
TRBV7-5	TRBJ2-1	CVRSTTPASGSRHLYNEQFF
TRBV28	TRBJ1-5	CASRFDRGPNQPQHF
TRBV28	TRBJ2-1	CASTLGTSGTHEQFF
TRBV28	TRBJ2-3	CASRGLGPDTQYF
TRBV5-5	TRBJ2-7	CASSLGLNSYEQYF
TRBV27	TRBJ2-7	CASSSGTAAYEQYF
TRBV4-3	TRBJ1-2	CASSQDLHSSTNYGYTF
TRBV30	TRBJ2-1	CAWSVLGSFSGEQFF
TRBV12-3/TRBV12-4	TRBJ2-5	CASTGVVGETQYF
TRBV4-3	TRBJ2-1	CASSLTGARQEQFF
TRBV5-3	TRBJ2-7	CARSCGTSGTSYEQYF
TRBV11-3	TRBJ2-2	CASSRLAGGGELFF
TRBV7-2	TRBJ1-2	CASSLAAYGYTF
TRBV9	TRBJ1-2	CASSSRQGALDGYTF
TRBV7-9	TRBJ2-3	CASSLVPTGASRGAQYF
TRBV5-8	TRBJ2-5	CASSTRLAGGETQYF
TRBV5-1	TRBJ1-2	CASSRQGEGGYTF
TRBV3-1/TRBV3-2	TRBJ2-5	CASSNRDRGRETQYF
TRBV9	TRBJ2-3	CASSGGGTDTQYF
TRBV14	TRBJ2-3	CASSSSGGSTDTQYF
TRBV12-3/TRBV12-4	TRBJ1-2	CASSEIEGGYTF
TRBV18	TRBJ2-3	CASSQGQGSTDTQYF
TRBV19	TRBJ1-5	CASSTTGYSNQPQHF
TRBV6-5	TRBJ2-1	CASRLKLANEQFF
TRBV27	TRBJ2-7	CASSRSGRDSYEQYF
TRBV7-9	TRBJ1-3	CASSALSAGGSGNTIYF
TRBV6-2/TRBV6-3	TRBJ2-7	CASSSFRGSYEQYF
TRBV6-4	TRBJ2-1	CASSDGGAGNEQFF
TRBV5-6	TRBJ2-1	CASSLATGSTYNEQFF
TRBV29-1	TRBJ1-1	CSAEWGLAEAFF
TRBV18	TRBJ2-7	CASSPSQGAYEQYF
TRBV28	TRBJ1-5	CASSSRGGSGFNQPQHF
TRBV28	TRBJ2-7	CASRQGGYEQYF
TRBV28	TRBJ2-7	CASKAGWAYEQYF
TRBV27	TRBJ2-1	CASSLLTRPSAYNEQFF